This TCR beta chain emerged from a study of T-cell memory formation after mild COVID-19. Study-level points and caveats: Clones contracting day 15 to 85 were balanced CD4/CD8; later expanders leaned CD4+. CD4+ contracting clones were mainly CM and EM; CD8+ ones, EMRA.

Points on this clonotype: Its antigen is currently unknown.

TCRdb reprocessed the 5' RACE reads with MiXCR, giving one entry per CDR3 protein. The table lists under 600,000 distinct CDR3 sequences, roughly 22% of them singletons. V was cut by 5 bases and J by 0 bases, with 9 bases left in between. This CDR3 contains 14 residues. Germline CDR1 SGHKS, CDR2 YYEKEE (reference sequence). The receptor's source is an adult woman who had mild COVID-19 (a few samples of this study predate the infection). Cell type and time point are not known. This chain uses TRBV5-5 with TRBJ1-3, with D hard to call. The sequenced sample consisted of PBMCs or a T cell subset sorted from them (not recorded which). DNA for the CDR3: TGTGCCAGCAGGGCAGTGCACTCTGGAAACACCATATATTTT. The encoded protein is CASRAVHSGNTIYF.